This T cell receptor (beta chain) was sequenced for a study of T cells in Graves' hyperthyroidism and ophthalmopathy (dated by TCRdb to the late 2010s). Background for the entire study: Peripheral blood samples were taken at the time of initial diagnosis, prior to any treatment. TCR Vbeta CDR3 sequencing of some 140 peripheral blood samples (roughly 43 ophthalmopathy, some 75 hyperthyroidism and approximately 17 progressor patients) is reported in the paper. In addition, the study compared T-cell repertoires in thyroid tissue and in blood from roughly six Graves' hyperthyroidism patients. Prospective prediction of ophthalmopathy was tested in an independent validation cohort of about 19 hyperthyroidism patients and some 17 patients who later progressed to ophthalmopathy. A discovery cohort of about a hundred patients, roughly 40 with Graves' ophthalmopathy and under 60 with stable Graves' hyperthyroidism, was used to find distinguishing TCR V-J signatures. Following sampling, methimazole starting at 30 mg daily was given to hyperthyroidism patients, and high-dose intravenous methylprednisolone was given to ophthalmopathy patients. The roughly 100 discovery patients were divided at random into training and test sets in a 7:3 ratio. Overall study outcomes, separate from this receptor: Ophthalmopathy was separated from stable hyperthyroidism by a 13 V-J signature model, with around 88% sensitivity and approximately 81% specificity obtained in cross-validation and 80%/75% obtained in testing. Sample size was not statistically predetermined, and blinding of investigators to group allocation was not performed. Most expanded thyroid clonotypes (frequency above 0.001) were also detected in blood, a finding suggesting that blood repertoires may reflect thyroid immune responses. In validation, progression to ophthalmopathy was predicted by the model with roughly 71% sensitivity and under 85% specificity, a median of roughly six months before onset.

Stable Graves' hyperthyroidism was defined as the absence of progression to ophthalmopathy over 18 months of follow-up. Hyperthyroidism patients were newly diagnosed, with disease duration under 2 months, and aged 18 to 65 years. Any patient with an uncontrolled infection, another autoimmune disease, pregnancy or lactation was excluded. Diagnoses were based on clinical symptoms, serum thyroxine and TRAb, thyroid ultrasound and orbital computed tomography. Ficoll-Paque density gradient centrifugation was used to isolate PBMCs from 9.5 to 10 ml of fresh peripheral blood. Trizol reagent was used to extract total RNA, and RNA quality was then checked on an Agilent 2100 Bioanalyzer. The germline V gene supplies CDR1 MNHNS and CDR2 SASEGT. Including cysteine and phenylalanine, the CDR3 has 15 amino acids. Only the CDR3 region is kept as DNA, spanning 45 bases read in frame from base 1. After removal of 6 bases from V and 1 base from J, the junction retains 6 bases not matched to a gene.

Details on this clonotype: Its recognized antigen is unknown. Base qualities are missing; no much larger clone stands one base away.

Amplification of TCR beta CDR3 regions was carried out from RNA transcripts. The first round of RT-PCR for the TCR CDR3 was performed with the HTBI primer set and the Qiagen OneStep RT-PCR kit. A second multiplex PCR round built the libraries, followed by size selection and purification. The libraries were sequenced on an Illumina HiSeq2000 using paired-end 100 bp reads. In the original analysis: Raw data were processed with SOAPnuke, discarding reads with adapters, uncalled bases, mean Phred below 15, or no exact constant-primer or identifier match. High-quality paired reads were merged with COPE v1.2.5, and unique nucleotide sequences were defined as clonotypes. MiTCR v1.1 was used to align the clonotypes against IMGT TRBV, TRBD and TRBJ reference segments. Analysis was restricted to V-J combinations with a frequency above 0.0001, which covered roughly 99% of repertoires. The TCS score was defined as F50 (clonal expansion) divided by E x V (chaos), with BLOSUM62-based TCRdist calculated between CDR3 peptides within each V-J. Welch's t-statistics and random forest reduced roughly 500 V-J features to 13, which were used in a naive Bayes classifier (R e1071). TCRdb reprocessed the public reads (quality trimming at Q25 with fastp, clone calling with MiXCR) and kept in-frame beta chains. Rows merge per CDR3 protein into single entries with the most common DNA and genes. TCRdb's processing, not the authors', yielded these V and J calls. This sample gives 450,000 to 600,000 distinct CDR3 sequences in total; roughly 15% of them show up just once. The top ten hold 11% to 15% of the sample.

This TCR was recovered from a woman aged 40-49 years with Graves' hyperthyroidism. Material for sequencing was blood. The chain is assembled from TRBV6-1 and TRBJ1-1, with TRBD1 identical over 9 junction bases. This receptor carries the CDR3 CASRRTGVENTEAFF. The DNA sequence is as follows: TGTGCCAGCAGAAGGACAGGGGTTGAGAACACTGAAGCTTTCTTT.